This T cell receptor (beta chain) appears in the sequencing data of a study of identical twins (dated by TCRdb to the mid-2010s). For context, the study as a whole: TCR alpha and beta repertoires from monozygotic twins, unrelated adults of various ages and cord blood were deep-sequenced to test whether fetal clonotypes persist. Replicate twin experiments were performed at different times using different library preparation protocols to rule out contamination.

All donors were healthy Caucasians. The twin cohort consisted of three pairs of female monozygotic twins, all aged roughly 18 to 29 years. Miltenyi CD45RO+ enrichment and human naive T-cell isolation kits were used to isolate memory (CD45RO+) and naive T cells from PBMC. General findings and caveats noted by the study authors: Out-of-frame TCR alpha sequences shared between twins showed an excess of low generation-probability sequences compared with coincidental sharing between unrelated individuals. Abundant cord blood beta clonotypes had fewer insertions, young adult naive repertoires showed a similar but weaker trend, and memory repertoires showed no such trend. Zero-insertion analyses could be partly confounded by invariant T cells such as MAIT and iNKT, although diverse VJ usage argued against such confounding for most clonotypes. Recombination models systematically underestimated out-of-frame TCR alpha sharing in monozygotic twins but agreed with sharing between unrelated individuals. Because the same donors could not be followed over many years, the conclusions depended on cross-sectional statistical analysis. The excess sharing between twins in beta out-of-frame sequences was weaker because fewer shared sequences reduced the signal-to-noise ratio.

This clonotype was counted between two and nine times. It lacks a known antigen. No base quality values were provided; no much bigger clone lies one nucleotide off. Ends trimmed: V by 0 bases, J by 5 bases; bases unmatched to a gene: 13. There are 17 amino acids in the CDR3, from cysteine to phenylalanine inclusive. CDR3 DNA only is kept here, 51 bases in frame from base 1. From a lookup of the germline V gene, CDR1 and CDR2 are KGHSH and LQKENI. To prepare the library, 5' RACE was applied. Sequencing took place on an Illumina HiSeq 2000. A universal primer binding site was introduced by template switching, and a unique molecular identifier was present in the final cDNA, enabling accurate counting of TCR cDNA molecules. Specific primers in the conserved constant-segment region were used to synthesize first-strand cDNA for the TCR alpha and beta chains. To control for contamination, each cDNA library was double barcoded with a SMART-Mk sample barcode plus Illumina barcodes. TruSeq adapter sequences, together with Illumina sample barcodes, were added in two successive PCR steps. Sequencing of the TCR alpha and beta cDNA libraries was done on the Illumina HiSeq platform using custom primers. Turning to the authors' computational methods: Unique molecular identifiers were extracted from raw reads with MiGEC, and CDR3 positions were determined with MiXCR. Recombination models were inferred per individual with the repgenHMM and IGoR tools using an EM algorithm. The analysis of shared clonotypes was done with the tcR package in R, with sharing normalized by the product of cloneset sizes. Out-of-frame nonproductive sequences were analyzed to study raw recombination free of thymic and clonal selection effects. TCRdb took the public reads, trimmed them with fastp at Q25, ran MiXCR for clone calling and kept in-frame beta chains. Every distinct CDR3 protein forms one entry, paired with its most common genes and DNA. In this record, the V and J calls reflect TCRdb's handling and not the investigators' own analysis. The sample profile shows hundreds of thousands of distinct CDR3 sequences; about 7% of them were found once. The top ten clones comprise approximately 3.7% of the sample.

The sample also formed part of further work on yellow fever vaccine responses in identical twins. In that second paper, the authors write: The authors reported that the T cell response to vaccination in identical twins appeared partly convergent and partly personalized. In the study, vaccine-responding T cell clones were precisely tracked in identical twins.

The sequenced material came from memory (CD45RO+) T cells sorted from blood. In the paper's terms, the cell subset or site label means: CD45RO+ enriched T cells. The rearrangement joined TRBV18 to TRBJ2-7; 7 central bases correspond to TRBD1. The receptor was derived from a woman between 18 and 29 years old in good health. The DNA sequence is given as TGTGCCAGCTCACCACCCCGGGCCGGGACAGAACGTCACGAGCAGTACTTC. It encodes CASSPPRAGTERHEQYF. Outside the CDR3, residues come from the reference TRBV18 and TRBJ2-7 proteins, so the full variable domain is: NAGVMQNPRHLVRRRGQEARLRCSPMKGHSHVYWYRQLPEEGLKFMVYLQKENIIDESGMPKERFSAEFPKEGPSILRIQQVVRGDSAAYFCASSPPRAGTERHEQYFGPGTRLTVT.